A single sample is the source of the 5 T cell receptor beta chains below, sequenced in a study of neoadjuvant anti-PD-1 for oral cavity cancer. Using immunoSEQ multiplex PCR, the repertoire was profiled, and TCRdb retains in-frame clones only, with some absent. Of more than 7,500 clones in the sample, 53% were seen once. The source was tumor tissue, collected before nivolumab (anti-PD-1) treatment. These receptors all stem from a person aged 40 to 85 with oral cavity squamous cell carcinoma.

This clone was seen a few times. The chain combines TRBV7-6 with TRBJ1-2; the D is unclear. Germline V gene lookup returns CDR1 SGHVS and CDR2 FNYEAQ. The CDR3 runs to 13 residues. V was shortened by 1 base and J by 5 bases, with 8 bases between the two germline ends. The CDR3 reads CASSLGYGYGYTF. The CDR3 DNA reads TGTGCCAGCAGCTTAGGGTATGGATATGGCTACACCTTC.

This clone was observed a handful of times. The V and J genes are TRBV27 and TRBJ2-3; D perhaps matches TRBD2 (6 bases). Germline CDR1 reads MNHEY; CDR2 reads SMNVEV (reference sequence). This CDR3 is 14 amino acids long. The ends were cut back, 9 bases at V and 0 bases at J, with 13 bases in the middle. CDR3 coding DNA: TGTGCCAGTTGGGGTAGCGGAAGCACAGATACGCAGTATTTT. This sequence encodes CASWGSGSTDTQYF.

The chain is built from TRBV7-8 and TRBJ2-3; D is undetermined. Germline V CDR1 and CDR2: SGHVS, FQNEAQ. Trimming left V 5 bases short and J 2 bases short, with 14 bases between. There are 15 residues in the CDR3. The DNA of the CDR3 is TGTGCCAGCAGCCCCCGTGGGCAGTACACAGATACGCAGTATTTT. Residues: CASSPRGQYTDTQYF.

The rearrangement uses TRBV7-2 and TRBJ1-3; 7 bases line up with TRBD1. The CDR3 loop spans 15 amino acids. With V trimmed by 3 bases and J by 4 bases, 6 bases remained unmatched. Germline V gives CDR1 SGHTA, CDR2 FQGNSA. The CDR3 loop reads CASSLTGLGGNTIYF. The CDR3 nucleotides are TGTGCCAGCAGCTTGACAGGGCTGGGAGGAAACACCATATATTTT. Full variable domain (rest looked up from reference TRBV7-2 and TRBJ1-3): GAGVSQSPSNKVTEKGKDVELRCDPISGHTALYWYRQSLGQGLEFLIYFQGNSAPDKSGLPSDRFSAERTGGSVSTLTIQRTQQEDSAVYLCASSLTGLGGNTIYFGEGSWLTVV.

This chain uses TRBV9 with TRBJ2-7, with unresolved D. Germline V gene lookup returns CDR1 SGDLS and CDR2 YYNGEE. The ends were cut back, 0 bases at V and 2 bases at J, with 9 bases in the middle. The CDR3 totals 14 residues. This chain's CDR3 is CASSVGSNTYEQYF. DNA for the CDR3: TGTGCCAGCAGCGTAGGGTCGAACACCTACGAGCAGTACTTC. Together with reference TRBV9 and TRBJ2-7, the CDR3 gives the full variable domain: DSGVTQTPKHLITATGQRVTLRCSPRSGDLSVYWYQQSLDQGLQFLIQYYNGEERAKGNILERFSAQQFPDLHSELNLSSLELGDSALYFCASSVGSNTYEQYFGPGTRLTVT.